The 32 T cell receptor beta chains listed next were all sequenced from one sample in a study of OX40 agonist ivuxolimab in advanced cancers. Sequencing used immunoSEQ multiplex PCR; TCRdb keeps in-frame clones, though not all of them. The table includes approximately 42,000 clones, nearly 90% detected once. This sample comprised CD4+ or CD8+ T cells sorted from blood, obtained in a trial of the OX40 agonist ivuxolimab. The receptor set was obtained from an adult with an advanced solid tumor such as melanoma, head and neck, liver or kidney cancer.

The chain uses TRBV4-3 and TRBJ1-5; D is undetermined. The CDR3 is 14 amino acids. CDR1 LGHNA and CDR2 YSLEER come from the germline V gene. The V and J ends lost 4 bases and 2 bases respectively, with 9 bases between them. This CDR3 reads CASSPSLGNQPQHF. Written as DNA, the CDR3 is TGCGCCAGCAGCCCCTCTTTAGGCAATCAGCCCCAGCATTTT.

This clone occurred once. The chain is built from TRBV10-1 and TRBJ1-1, with D unresolved. Trimming cost V 2 bases and J 2 bases, with 6 bases left between them. Germline assignment: CDR1 WNHNN and CDR2 SYGVQD (reference sequence). The CDR3 spans 13 residues. Here the CDR3 DNA reads TGCGCCAGCAGTGAGGGGCTTAACACTGAAGCTTTCTTT. Translation: CASSEGLNTEAFF.

Concerning this clone itself: The sample has other DNA sequences that encode this CDR3 too. This chain links TRBV5-4 with TRBJ2-7; 8 bases are shared with TRBD1. The V segment lost 4 bases and the J segment 5 bases; nucleotides outside the gene matches: 2. Looked up from germline, CDR1 is SGHNT and CDR2 is YYREEE (reference sequence). This CDR3 comprises 12 residues. The CDR3, as DNA: TGTGCCAGCAGCGGGACAGGTCACGAGCAGTACTTC. Protein: CASSGTGHEQYF.

The chain has TRBV7-6 and TRBJ2-7, with D possibly matching TRBD2 (5 bases). Germline CDR1 reads SGHVS; CDR2 reads FNYEAQ. V gave up 1 base and J gave up 6 bases, with 7 bases separating them. CDR3 length: 12 amino acids. The CDR3, as DNA: TGTGCCAGCAGCTTAGGAGGGTCCGAGCAGTACTTC. This translates into CASSLGGSEQYF.

The rearrangement links TRBV2 to TRBJ2-1; 11 nucleotides align to TRBD2. Per germline, CDR1 SNHLY and CDR2 FYNNEI. J lost 5 bases, V lost 2 bases, and 5 bases had no gene match. The CDR3 runs to 16 residues. CDR3 sequence reads: CASSEWLAGGHNEQFF. DNA for the CDR3: TGTGCCAGCAGTGAATGGCTAGCGGGGGGACACAATGAGCAGTTCTTC. The complete variable domain, with remaining parts taken from reference TRBV2 and TRBJ2-1, reads EPEVTQTPSHQVTQMGQEVILRCVPISNHLYFYWYRQILGQKVEFLVSFYNNEISEKSEIFDDQFSVERPDGSNFTLKIRSTKLEDSAMYFCASSEWLAGGHNEQFFGPGTRLTVL.

The chain uses TRBV5-1 and TRBJ2-2, with TRBD2 matching over 9 bases. The CDR3 runs to 14 residues. The trim removed 7 bases at V and 7 bases at J, leaving 8 bases unmatched. From germline, CDR1 is SGHRS and CDR2 YFSETQ. DNA for the CDR3: TGCGCCAGCTCCACGGGACTAGCCAGCGGGGAGCTGTTTTTT. This sequence encodes CASSTGLASGELFF.

The chain couples TRBV28 to TRBJ1-2; maybe TRBD1 (5 bases). This CDR3 contains 14 residues. Germline V gene data show CDR1 as MDHEN and CDR2 as SYDVKM. V lost 7 bases, J lost 7 bases, and 19 bases lay in between. The CDR3 nucleotides are TGTGCCAGCACCAGAGGGCTAGGGGTACTTGGCTACACCTTC. This sequence encodes CASTRGLGVLGYTF.

V is TRBV9 and J is TRBJ2-2; D is uncertain. V lost 0 bases, J lost 5 bases, and 2 bases lay in between. In germline, CDR1 is SGDLS, CDR2 YYNGEE. The CDR3 extends over 12 amino acids. The CDR3 DNA sequence: TGTGCCAGCAGCGTAGGGACCGGGGAGCTGTTTTTT. It yields the protein CASSVGTGELFF.

CDR3 amino acids: CASGHSAPVLYNEQFF. As DNA, the CDR3 is TGTGCCAGCGGCCACTCCGCACCCGTCCTCTACAATGAGCAGTTCTTC. The chain links TRBV7-9 to TRBJ2-1; no clear D. CDR3 length equals 16 residues. V was shortened by 8 bases and J by 3 bases, with 20 bases between the two germline ends. Germline-derived CDR1 and CDR2 are SEHNR and FQNEAQ (reference sequence).

V and J are TRBV5-4 and TRBJ1-1; D possibly corresponds to TRBD1 (5 bases). V lost 0 bases and J lost 11, with 11 bases in between. There are 12 residues in the CDR3. Germline values: CDR1 SGHNT, CDR2 YYREEE (reference sequence). The CDR3 nucleotides read TGTGCCAGCAGCTTGGCCAGAGGGGTGGCTTTCTTT. Protein: CASSLARGVAFF.

In nucleotides, the CDR3 is TGTGCCAGCAGTAGAGAGGGACCTGATGGGACGCAGTATTTT. Its translation: CASSREGPDGTQYF. The rearrangement joins TRBV2 to TRBJ2-3, with D tentatively TRBD1 or TRBD2 (5 bases each). Germline values: CDR1 SNHLY, CDR2 FYNNEI. The CDR3 totals 14 residues. Trimming cost V 5 bases and J 9 bases, with 18 bases left between them. Looking up the rest from reference TRBV2 and TRBJ2-3 gives the full variable domain: EPEVTQTPSHQVTQMGQEVILRCVPISNHLYFYWYRQILGQKVEFLVSFYNNEISEKSEIFDDQFSVERPDGSNFTLKIRSTKLEDSAMYFCASSREGPDGTQYFGPGTRLTVL.

The chain links TRBV14 to TRBJ1-3; D is unresolved. CDR3 length: 20 residues. V gave up 0 bases and J gave up 4 bases, with 25 bases separating them. Per the germline V gene, CDR1 is SGHDN and CDR2 is FVKESK. As DNA, the CDR3 is TGTGCCAGCAGCCAAGAAAAAGAGTTACAGCCCGGGCTATGGGGAAACACCATATATTTT. Protein sequence: CASSQEKELQPGLWGNTIYF.

The chain carries TRBV11-2 and TRBJ2-2; 9 bases match TRBD1. The ends lost 5 bases at V and 4 bases at J; junction bases unmatched: 11. The germline CDR1 and CDR2 sequences are SGHAT and FQNNGV. The CDR3 is made up of 17 amino acids. CDR3 residues: CASSLHRGQVVTGELFF. CDR3 sequence (DNA): TGTGCCAGCAGCCTCCACAGGGGGCAGGTAGTCACCGGGGAGCTGTTTTTT.

The CDR3 DNA reads TGCGCCAGCAGCCAAGCCCGAGGTGCTGTTAATGAGCAGTTCTTC. Protein sequence: CASSQARGAVNEQFF. The chain joins TRBV4-3 to TRBJ2-1; D not certain. CDR3 length equals 15 residues. Germline assignment: CDR1 LGHNA and CDR2 YSLEER. Deletions cut 1 base from V and 7 bases from J, with 14 bases between.

This sequence joins TRBV4-1 and TRBJ2-2; TRBD1 is a possible D gene (6 bases). Germline V gives CDR1 MGHRA, CDR2 YSYEKL. The CDR3 extends over 15 amino acids. Trimming removed 1 base at V and 5 bases at J, with 11 bases between. CDR3: CASSQGGRGTGELFF. In DNA, the CDR3 is TGCGCCAGCAGCCAAGGCGGCAGGGGAACCGGGGAGCTGTTTTTT.

This chain connects TRBV27 to TRBJ1-1; the D is unclear. The germline V gene encodes CDR1 MNHEY and CDR2 SMNVEV (reference sequence). This CDR3 has 14 residues. Trimming shortened V by 4 bases and J by 1 base, and 10 bases separated the two germline ends. The DNA of the CDR3 is TGTGCCAGCAGTTCCCGCGGCCCGAACACTGAAGCTTTCTTT. Translated, it gives CASSSRGPNTEAFF.

This sequence joins TRBV27 and TRBJ1-2, with no clear D. There are 13 residues in the CDR3. Germline CDR1 is MNHEY and CDR2 is SMNVEV (reference sequence). V was pared by 10 bases and J by 6 bases, with 18 bases between. The CDR3 is CATTNAAGDGYTF. The CDR3 bases are TGTGCCACAACGAATGCGGCGGGAGATGGCTACACCTTC.

The DNA of the CDR3 is TGTGCCAGCAGCCAGGACAGTTCCAACGAGCAGTACTTC. It yields the protein CASSQDSSNEQYF. This rearrangement joins TRBV11-2 to TRBJ2-7; weak D call: TRBD1 (6 bases). Trimming took off 5 bases at V and 5 bases at J, with 13 bases between the two ends. The CDR3 is made up of 13 amino acids. Germline V gene data show CDR1 as SGHAT and CDR2 as FQNNGV.

The chain carries TRBV2 and TRBJ1-2; no clear D. Trimming stripped 10 bases from V and 5 bases from J, with 20 bases between. Looked up from germline, CDR1 is SNHLY and CDR2 is FYNNEI. The CDR3 spans 14 residues. This chain's CDR3 is CATTDQPAAYGYTF. The CDR3 DNA sequence: TGTGCCACCACGGATCAGCCAGCGGCTTATGGCTACACCTTC. Full variable domain (rest looked up from reference TRBV2 and TRBJ1-2): EPEVTQTPSHQVTQMGQEVILRCVPISNHLYFYWYRQILGQKVEFLVSFYNNEISEKSEIFDDQFSVERPDGSNFTLKIRSTKLEDSAMYFCATTDQPAAYGYTFGSGTRLTVV.

The chain uses TRBV7-6 and TRBJ1-3; D unclear. CDR3 length: 14 residues. V was trimmed by 4 bases and J by 1 base, leaving 8 bases between them. Germline assignment: CDR1 SGHVS and CDR2 FNYEAQ. The CDR3 loop is CASSSTLSGNTIYF. DNA of the CDR3: TGTGCCAGCAGCTCGACACTGTCTGGAAACACCATATATTTT.

This clone was seen a single time. The chain recombines TRBV7-6 with TRBJ2-1; 10 nucleotides agree with TRBD2. The ends lost 5 bases at V and 9 bases at J; junction bases unmatched: 10. Germline-derived CDR1 and CDR2 are SGHVS and FNYEAQ. This CDR3 has 15 residues. In nucleotides, the CDR3 is TGTGCCAGCAGCACAAGCGGGGGGGATTATGGTGAGCAGTTCTTC. This codes for CASSTSGGDYGEQFF.

The V and J genes are TRBV25-1 and TRBJ1-3; no reliable D call. Trimming shortened V by 4 bases and J by 4 bases, and 11 bases separated the two germline ends. Germline loops: CDR1 MGHDK, CDR2 SYGVNS. CDR3 length equals 14 residues. Written as DNA, the CDR3 is TGTGCCAGCAGTGCCCTTTGGGGAGGAAACACCATATATTTT. This encodes CASSALWGGNTIYF.

This sequence joins TRBV25-1 and TRBJ1-1, with 7 bases aligning to TRBD1. Per the germline V gene, CDR1 is MGHDK and CDR2 is SYGVNS. This CDR3 comprises 15 residues. The trim removed 6 bases at V and 0 bases at J, leaving 7 bases unmatched. The CDR3 DNA follows: TGTGCCAGCAGAGGACAGGAACTAATGAACACTGAAGCTTTCTTT. Translation: CASRGQELMNTEAFF.

The chain has TRBV27 and TRBJ1-1; D ambiguous. CDR1 and CDR2 from the germline V gene are MNHEY and SMNVEV (reference sequence). The CDR3 sequence is 15 residues long. V lost 6 bases and J 0 bases, leaving 14 bases between the germline ends. The CDR3 region is CASRQTRNLNTEAFF. CDR3 DNA: TGTGCCAGCAGGCAAACGAGAAATCTGAACACTGAAGCTTTCTTT.

This sequence joins TRBV6-5 and TRBJ2-5; TRBD1 matches at 7 bases. Per the germline V gene, CDR1 is MNHEY and CDR2 is SVGAGI. J was trimmed by 2 bases and V by 7 bases; bases with no gene match: 10. This CDR3 comprises 15 residues. The CDR3 loop reads CASKATGSGQETQYF. The CDR3 region has the DNA TGTGCCAGCAAGGCGACAGGGTCAGGACAAGAGACCCAGTACTTC.

The gene calls are TRBV27 and TRBJ2-1, with D possibly matching TRBD1 (6 bases). Germline lookup yields CDR1 MNHEY and CDR2 SMNVEV (reference sequence). V was clipped by 6 bases and J by 8 bases, with 17 bases between them. The CDR3 covers 14 residues. The CDR3 is CASSIAGALDEQFF. Here the CDR3 DNA reads TGTGCCAGCAGCATTGCAGGGGCGCTCGATGAGCAGTTCTTC.

This clone was detected once. The chain links TRBV4-2 to TRBJ2-2; D may be TRBD2 (5 bases). CDR3 length: 16 residues. V lost 3 bases to trimming and J lost 0 bases, with 11 bases between them. Germline-derived CDR1 and CDR2 are LGHNA and YNFKEQ. CDR3 bases: TGTGCCAGCAGCCATCCCCCAGCGGCGAACACCGGGGAGCTGTTTTTT. This codes for CASSHPPAANTGELFF.

The J gene is TRBJ1-2, the V gene TRBV5-1; the D gene is possibly TRBD1 (5 bases). The CDR3 consists of 15 residues. Germline V gene lookup returns CDR1 SGHRS and CDR2 YFSETQ. Trimming shortened V by 3 bases and J by 3 bases, and 15 bases separated the two germline ends. The CDR3 sequence is CASSSTGADYYGYTF. The CDR3 bases are TGCGCCAGCAGCTCCACAGGTGCGGACTACTATGGCTACACCTTC.

The chain uses TRBV28 and TRBJ2-5; TRBD2 might be the D (5 bases). Trimming cost V 4 bases and J 3 bases, with 9 bases left between them. CDR3 length: 13 amino acids. Germline V gene lookup returns CDR1 MDHEN and CDR2 SYDVKM. CDR3 sequence (DNA): TGTGCCAGCAGTTCAAACGGGGAAGAGACCCAGTACTTC. Protein product: CASSSNGEETQYF.

The chain couples TRBV7-3 to TRBJ1-1; D gene unclear. The CDR3 extends over 13 amino acids. Germline values: CDR1 SGHTA, CDR2 FQGTGA. V lost 2 bases and J 2 bases, leaving 6 bases between the germline ends. The CDR3 spells CASSLERNTEAFF. The DNA for the CDR3 is TGTGCCAGCAGCTTAGAAAGAAACACTGAAGCTTTCTTT.

J is TRBJ1-4 and V is TRBV5-1, with no clear D. Germline V lookup: CDR1 SGHRS, CDR2 YFSETQ. Between the trimmed V and J ends, which lost 2 bases and 5 bases, there was a span of 13 bases. The CDR3 has 15 amino acids. The CDR3 is CASSLRLGGNEKLFF. CDR3 DNA: TGCGCCAGCAGCTTACGTTTAGGAGGGAATGAAAAACTGTTTTTT.

The rearrangement links TRBV9 to TRBJ2-2, with D perhaps TRBD2 (6 bases). Trimming took 3 bases from V and 1 from J, leaving 16 bases between them. The germline V gene encodes CDR1 SGDLS and CDR2 YYNGEE. The CDR3 loop spans 17 amino acids. The CDR3, as DNA: TGTGCCAGCAGCGGCCACCGGGACTCAAAGAACACCGGGGAGCTGTTTTTT. It translates to CASSGHRDSKNTGELFF.